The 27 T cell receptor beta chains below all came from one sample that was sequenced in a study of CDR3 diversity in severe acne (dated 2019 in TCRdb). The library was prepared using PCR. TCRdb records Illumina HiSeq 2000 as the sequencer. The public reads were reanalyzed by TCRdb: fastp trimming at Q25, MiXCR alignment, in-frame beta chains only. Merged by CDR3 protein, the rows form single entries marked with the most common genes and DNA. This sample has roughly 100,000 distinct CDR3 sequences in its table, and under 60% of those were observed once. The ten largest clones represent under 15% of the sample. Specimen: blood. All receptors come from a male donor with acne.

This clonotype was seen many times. CDR3 nucleotide sequence: TGTGCCAGCAGGGGGGAAAGCTCCTATAATTCACCCCTCCACTTT. Translated, it gives CASRGESSYNSPLHF. The genes are TRBV27 and TRBJ1-6, with D perhaps matching TRBD1 (5 bases). Per the germline V gene, CDR1 is MNHEY and CDR2 is SMNVEV (reference sequence). V gave up 6 bases and J gave up 0 bases, with 9 bases separating them. The CDR3 has 15 residues.

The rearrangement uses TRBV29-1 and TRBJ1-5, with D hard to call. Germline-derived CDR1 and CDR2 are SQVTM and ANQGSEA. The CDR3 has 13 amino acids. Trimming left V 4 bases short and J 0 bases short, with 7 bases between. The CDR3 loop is CSVAEYSNQPQHF. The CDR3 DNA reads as TGCAGCGTTGCCGAGTATAGCAATCAGCCCCAGCATTTT.

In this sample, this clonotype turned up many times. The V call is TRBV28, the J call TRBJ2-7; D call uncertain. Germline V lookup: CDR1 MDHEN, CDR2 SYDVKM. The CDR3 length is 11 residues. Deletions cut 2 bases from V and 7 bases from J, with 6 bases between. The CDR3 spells CASSLKGEQYF. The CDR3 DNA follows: TGTGCCAGCAGTTTAAAGGGAGAGCAGTACTTC.

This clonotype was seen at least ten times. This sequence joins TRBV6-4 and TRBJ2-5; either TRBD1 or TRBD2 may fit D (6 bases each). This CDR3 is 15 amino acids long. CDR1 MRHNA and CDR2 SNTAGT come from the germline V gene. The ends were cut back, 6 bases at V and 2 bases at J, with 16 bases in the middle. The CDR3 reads CASSPMGGPQETQYF. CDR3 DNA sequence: TGTGCCAGCAGCCCCATGGGGGGCCCACAAGAGACCCAGTACTTC.

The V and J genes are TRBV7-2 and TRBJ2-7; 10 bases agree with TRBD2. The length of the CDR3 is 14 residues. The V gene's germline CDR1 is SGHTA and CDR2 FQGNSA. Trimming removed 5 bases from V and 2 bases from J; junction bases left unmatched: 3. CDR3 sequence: CASSELAGTYEQYF. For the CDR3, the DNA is TGTGCCAGCAGCGAACTAGCGGGGACCTACGAGCAGTACTTC.

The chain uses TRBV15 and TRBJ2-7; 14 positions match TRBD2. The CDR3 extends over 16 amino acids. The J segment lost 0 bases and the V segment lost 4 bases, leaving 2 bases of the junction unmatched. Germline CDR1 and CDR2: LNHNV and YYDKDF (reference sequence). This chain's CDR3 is CATSKGTSGSSYEQYF. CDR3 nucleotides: TGTGCCACCAGCAAAGGGACTAGCGGGAGCTCCTACGAGCAGTACTTC.

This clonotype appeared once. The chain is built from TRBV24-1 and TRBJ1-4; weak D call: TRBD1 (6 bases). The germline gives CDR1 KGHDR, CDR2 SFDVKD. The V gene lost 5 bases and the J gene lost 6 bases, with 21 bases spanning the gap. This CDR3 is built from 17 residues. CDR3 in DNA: TGTGCCACCAGTGGTTCACCCCCAGGGGAGAATCATGAAAAACTGTTTTTT. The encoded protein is CATSGSPPGENHEKLFF.

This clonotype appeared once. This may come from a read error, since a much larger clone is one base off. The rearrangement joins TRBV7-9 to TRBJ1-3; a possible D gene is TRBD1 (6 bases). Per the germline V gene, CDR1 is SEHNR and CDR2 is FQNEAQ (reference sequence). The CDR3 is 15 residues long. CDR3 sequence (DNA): TGTGCCAGCAGCCTAGAGGGGGGAAATGGAAACACCACATATTTT. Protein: CASSLEGGNGNTTYF. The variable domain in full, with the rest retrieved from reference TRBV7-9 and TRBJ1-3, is DTGVSQNPRHKITKRGQNVTFRCDPISEHNRLYWYRQTLGQGPEFLTYFQNEAQLEKSRLLSDRFSAERPKGSFSTLEIQRTEQGDSAMYLCASSLEGGNGNTTYFGEGSWLTVV.

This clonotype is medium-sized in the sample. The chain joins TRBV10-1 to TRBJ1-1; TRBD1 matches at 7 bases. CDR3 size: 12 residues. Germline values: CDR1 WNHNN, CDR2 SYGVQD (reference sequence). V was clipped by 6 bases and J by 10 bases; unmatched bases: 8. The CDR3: CASSIDRARAFF. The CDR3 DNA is TGCGCCAGCAGCATAGACAGGGCAAGAGCTTTCTTT.

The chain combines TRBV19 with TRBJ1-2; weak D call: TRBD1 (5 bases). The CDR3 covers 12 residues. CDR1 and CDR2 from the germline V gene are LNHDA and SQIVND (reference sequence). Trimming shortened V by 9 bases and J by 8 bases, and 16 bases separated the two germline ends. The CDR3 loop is CASRLGGYGYTF. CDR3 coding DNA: TGTGCCAGCCGCCTGGGGGGTTACGGCTACACCTTC.

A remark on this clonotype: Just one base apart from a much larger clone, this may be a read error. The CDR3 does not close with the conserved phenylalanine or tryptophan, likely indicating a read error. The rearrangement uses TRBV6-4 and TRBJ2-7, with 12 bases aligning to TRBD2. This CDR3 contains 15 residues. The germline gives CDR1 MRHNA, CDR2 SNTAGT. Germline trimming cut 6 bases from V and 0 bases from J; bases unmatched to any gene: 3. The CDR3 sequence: CASSELAGGSYEQYS. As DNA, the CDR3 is TGTGCCAGCAGCGAACTAGCGGGGGGCTCCTACGAGCAGTACTCC.

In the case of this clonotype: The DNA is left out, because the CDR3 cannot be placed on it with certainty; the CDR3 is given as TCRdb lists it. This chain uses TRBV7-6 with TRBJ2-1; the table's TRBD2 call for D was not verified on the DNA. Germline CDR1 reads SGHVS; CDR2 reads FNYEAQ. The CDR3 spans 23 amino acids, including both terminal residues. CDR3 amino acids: CDSSFYICSAETFLATRYNEQFF.

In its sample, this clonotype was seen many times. The CDR3, as DNA: TGTGCCAGCAGTCCCCCGGGACGGAGCTACGAGCAGTACTTC. Amino acids: CASSPPGRSYEQYF. V usage is TRBV28 and J usage is TRBJ2-7; D may correspond to TRBD1 or TRBD2 (5 bases each). This CDR3 region has 14 residues. Germline loops: CDR1 MDHEN, CDR2 SYDVKM. Deletions cut 5 bases from V and 3 bases from J, with 14 bases between.

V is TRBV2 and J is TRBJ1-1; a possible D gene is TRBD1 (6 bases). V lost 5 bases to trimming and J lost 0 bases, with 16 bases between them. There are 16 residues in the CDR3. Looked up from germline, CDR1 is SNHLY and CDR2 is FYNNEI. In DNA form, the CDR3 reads TGTGCCAGCAGTTCCGGGGGGGCGCACGTGAACACTGAAGCTTTCTTT. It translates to CASSSGGAHVNTEAFF. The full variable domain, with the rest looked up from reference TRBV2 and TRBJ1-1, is EPEVTQTPSHQVTQMGQEVILRCVPISNHLYFYWYRQILGQKVEFLVSFYNNEISEKSEIFDDQFSVERPDGSNFTLKIRSTKLEDSAMYFCASSSGGAHVNTEAFFGQGTRLTVV.

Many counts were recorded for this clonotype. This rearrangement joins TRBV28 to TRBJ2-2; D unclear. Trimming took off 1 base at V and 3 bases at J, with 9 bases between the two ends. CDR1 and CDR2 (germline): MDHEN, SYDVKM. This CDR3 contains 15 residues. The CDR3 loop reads CASSLFTPDTGELFF. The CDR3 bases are TGTGCCAGCAGTTTATTTACCCCGGACACCGGGGAGCTGTTTTTT.

The CDR3 region has the DNA TGTGCCAGCAGCTTTACTAGCGGGAGCACCTCCTACGAGCAGTACTTC. Its translation: CASSFTSGSTSYEQYF. The rearrangement links TRBV7-3 to TRBJ2-7; 11 bases are a match to TRBD2. Germline CDR1 SGHTA, CDR2 FQGTGA. The trim removed 3 bases at V and 0 bases at J, leaving 4 bases unmatched. The CDR3 extends over 16 amino acids.

CDR3 in amino acids: CASSPGLSYEQYV. Written as DNA, the CDR3 is TGTGCCAGCAGCCCGGGACTCTCCTACGAGCAGTACGTC. The rearrangement joins TRBV27 to TRBJ2-7; tentatively, D is TRBD2 (6 bases). Trimming left V 6 bases short and J 0 bases short, with 9 bases between. CDR3 length: 13 residues. The germline gives CDR1 MNHEY, CDR2 SMNVEV (reference sequence).

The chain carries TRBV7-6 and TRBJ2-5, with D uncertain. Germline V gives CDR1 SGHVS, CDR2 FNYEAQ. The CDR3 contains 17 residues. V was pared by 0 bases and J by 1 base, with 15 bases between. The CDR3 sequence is CASSLAWIRNAQETQYF. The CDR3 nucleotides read TGTGCCAGCAGCTTAGCTTGGATCAGAAACGCCCAAGAGACCCAGTACTTC.

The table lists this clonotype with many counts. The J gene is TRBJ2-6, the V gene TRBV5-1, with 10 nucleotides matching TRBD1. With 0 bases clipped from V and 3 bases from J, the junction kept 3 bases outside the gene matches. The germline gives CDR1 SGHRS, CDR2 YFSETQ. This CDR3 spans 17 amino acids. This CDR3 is CASSLVDRGLGANVLTF. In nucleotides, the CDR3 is TGCGCCAGCAGCTTGGTAGACAGGGGGCTTGGGGCCAACGTCCTGACTTTC.

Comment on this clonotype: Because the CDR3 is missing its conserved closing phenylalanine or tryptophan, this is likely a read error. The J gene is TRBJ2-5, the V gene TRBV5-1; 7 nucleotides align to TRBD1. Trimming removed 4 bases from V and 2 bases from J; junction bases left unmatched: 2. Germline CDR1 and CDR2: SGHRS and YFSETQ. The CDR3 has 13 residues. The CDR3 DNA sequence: TGCGCCAGCAGCCTGGGACAGCAAGAGACCCAGTACTCC. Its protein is CASSLGQQETQYS.

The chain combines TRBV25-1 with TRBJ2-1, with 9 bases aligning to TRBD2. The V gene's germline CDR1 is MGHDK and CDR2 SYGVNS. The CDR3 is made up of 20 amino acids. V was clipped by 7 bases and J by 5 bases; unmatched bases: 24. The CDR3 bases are TGTGCCAGCACTCCTCAAGCCGGTTCGGGGGCCCAGCGGGGGGACAATGAGCAGTTCTTC. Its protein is CASTPQAGSGAQRGDNEQFF. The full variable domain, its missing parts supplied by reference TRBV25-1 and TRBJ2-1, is EADIYQTPRYLVIGTGKKITLECSQTMGHDKMYWYQQDPGMELHLIHYSYGVNSTEKGDLSSESTVSRIRTEHFPLTLESARPSHTSQYLCASTPQAGSGAQRGDNEQFFGPGTRLTVL.

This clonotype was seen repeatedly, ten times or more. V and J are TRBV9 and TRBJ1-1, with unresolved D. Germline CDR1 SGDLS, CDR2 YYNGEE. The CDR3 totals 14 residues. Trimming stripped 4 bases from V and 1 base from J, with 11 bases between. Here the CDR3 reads CASSPTPGNTEAFF. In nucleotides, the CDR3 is TGTGCCAGCAGCCCAACCCCAGGGAACACTGAAGCTTTCTTT. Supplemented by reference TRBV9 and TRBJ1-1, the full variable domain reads DSGVTQTPKHLITATGQRVTLRCSPRSGDLSVYWYQQSLDQGLQFLIQYYNGEERAKGNILERFSAQQFPDLHSELNLSSLELGDSALYFCASSPTPGNTEAFFGQGTRLTVV.

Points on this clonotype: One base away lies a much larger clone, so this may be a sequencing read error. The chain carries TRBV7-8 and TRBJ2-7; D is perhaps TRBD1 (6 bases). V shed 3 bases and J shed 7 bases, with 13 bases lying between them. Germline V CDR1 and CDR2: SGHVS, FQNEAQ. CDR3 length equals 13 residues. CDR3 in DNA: TGTGCCAGCAGCTTCGAAAAGAGGGGGGAGCAGTACTTC. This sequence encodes CASSFEKRGEQYF.

CDR3 loop: CATGRVGGELFF. The CDR3 DNA reads as TGTGCCACCGGGCGGGTTGGCGGGGAGCTGTTTTTT. The chain uses TRBV25-1 and TRBJ2-2, with TRBD2 as a possible D gene (5 bases). CDR3 length equals 12 residues. Deletions cut 10 bases from V and 7 bases from J, with 13 bases between. Germline V gene lookup returns CDR1 MGHDK and CDR2 SYGVNS.

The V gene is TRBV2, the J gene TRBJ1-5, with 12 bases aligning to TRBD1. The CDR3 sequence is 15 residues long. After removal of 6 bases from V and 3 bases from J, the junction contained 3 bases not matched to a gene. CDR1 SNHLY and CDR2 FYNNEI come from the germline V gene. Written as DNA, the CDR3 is TGTGCCAGCAGGGTGGGACAGGGGGCCAATCAGCCCCAGCATTTT. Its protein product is CASRVGQGANQPQHF.

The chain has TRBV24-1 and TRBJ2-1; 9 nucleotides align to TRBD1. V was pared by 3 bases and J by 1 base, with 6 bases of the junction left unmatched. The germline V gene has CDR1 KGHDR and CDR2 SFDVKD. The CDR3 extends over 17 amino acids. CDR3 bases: TGTGCCACCAGTGATCTCCCGGGACAGGGATCCTACAATGAGCAGTTCTTC. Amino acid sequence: CATSDLPGQGSYNEQFF.

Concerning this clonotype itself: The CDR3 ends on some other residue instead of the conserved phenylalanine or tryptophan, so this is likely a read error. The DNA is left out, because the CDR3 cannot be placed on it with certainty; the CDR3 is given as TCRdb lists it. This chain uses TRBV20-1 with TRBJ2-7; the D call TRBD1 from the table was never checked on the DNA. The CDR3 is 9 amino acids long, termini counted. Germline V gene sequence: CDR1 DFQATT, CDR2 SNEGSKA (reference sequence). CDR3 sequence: CSARGFTGG.